These T cell receptor beta chains were read from a single sample in a study of immune evolution from preneoplasia to lung adenocarcinoma. Measured with immunoSEQ multiplex PCR; TCRdb has only the in-frame clones, and not every one. In the table there are roughly 9,900 clones, 70% to 90% of which are singletons. The specimen was FFPE invasive lung adenocarcinoma tissue. All receptors come from a person aged 65 to 85 with invasive lung adenocarcinoma. Some clones in this sample may be carry-over from other donors' samples. Both conserved end residues are part of each CDR3. The D gene is left open where the match is weak. Clone sizes are given selectively: once, few, many, or a class where the clone is expanded.

J | D | V | size | DNA | CDR3
TRBJ2-1 | . | TRBV7-2 | . | TGTGCCAGCAGCTTAGGTGGGAGGCTCATCAATGAGCAGTTCTTC | CASSLGGRLINEQFF
TRBJ2-1 | . | TRBV6-5 | . | TGTGCCAGCAGGCTAGCGCCGACCTACAATGAGCAGTTCTTC | CASRLAPTYNEQFF
TRBJ1-5 | . | TRBV2 | . | TGTGCCAGCAGTGGAAGGGGTGGGGGCAATCAGCCCCAGCATTTT | CASSGRGGGNQPQHF
TRBJ2-5 | . | TRBV2 | few | TGTGCCAGCAGTGAAAGGTGGGCAGTTCAAGAGACCCAGTACTTC | CASSERWAVQETQYF
TRBJ1-1 | TRBD1 | TRBV25-1 | . | TGTGCCAGCAGTGAGGGGACAGGGGGCTCTTTCTTT | CASSEGTGGSFF
TRBJ1-5 | . | TRBV28 | once | TGTGCCAGCATTCCAACCGCGGGCCGGACAGCTGGTGAGCCCCAGCATTTT | CASIPTAGRTAGEPQHF
TRBJ2-3 | TRBD2 | TRBV9 | . | TGTGCCAGCAGCGTAGCGGGGGGGCAAGATACGCAGTATTTT | CASSVAGGQDTQYF
TRBJ2-7 | . | TRBV14 | . | TGTGCCAGCAGTGGACGGGGCCCCTACGAGCAGTACTTC | CASSGRGPYEQYF
TRBJ2-3 | TRBD2 | TRBV6-5 | once | TGTGCCAGCAGCCGGGGGGACACAGATACGCAGTATTTT | CASSRGDTDTQYF
TRBJ2-4 | TRBD1 | TRBV18 | . | TGTGCCAGCTCACCATCGTCTTCGACAGGGTGGAACATTCAGTACTTC | CASSPSSSTGWNIQYF